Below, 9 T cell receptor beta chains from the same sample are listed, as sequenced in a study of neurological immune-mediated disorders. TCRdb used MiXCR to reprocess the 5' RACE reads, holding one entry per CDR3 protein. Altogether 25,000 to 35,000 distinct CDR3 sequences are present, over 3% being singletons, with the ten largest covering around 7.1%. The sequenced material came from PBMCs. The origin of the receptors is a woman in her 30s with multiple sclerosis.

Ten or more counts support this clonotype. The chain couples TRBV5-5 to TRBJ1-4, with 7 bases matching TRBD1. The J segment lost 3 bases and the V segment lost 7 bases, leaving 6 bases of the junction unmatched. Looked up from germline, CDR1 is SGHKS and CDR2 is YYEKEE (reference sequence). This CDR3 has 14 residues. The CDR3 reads CASVLGTANEKLFF. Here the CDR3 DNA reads TGTGCCAGCGTACTCGGGACAGCTAATGAAAAACTGTTTTTT.

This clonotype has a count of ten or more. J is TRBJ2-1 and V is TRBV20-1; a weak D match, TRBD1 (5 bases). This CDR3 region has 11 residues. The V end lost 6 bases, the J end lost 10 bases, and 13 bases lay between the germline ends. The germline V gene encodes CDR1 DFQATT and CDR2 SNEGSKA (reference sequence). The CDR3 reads CSAGELGEQFF. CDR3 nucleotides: TGCAGTGCAGGGGAACTCGGGGAGCAGTTCTTC.

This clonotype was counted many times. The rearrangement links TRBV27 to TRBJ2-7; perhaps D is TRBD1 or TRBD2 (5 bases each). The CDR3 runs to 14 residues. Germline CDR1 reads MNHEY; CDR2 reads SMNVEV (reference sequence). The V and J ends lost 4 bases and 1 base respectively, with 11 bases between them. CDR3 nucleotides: TGTGCCAGCAGTTATTCAGGGAGATCCTACGAGCAGTACTTC. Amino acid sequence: CASSYSGRSYEQYF.

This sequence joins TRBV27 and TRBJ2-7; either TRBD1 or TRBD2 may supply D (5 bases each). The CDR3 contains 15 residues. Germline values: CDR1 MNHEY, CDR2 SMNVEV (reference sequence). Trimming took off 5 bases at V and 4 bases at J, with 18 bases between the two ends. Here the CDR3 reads CASSRKGTVDYEQYF. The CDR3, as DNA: TGTGCCAGCAGTAGAAAAGGGACGGTCGATTACGAGCAGTACTTC.

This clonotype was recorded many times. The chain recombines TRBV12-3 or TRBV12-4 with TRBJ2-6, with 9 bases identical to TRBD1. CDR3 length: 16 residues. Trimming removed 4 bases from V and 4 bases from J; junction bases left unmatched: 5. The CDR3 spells CASSSGQGSGANVLTF. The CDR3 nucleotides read TGTGCCAGCAGTTCCGGACAGGGGAGCGGGGCCAACGTCCTGACTTTC.

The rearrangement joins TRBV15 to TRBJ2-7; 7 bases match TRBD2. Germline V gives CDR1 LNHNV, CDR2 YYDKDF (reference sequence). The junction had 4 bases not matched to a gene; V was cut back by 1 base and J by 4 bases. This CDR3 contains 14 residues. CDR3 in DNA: TGTGCCACCAGCAGAGGTGGCGGGAGTTACGAGCAGTACTTC. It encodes CATSRGGGSYEQYF.

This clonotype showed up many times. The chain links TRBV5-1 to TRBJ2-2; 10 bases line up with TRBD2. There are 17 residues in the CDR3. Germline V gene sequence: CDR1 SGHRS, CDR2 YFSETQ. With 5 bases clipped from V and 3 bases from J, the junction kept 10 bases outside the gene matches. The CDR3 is CASRGPSSGGHTGELFF. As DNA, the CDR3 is TGCGCCAGCAGGGGTCCCTCTAGCGGGGGACACACCGGGGAGCTGTTTTTT.

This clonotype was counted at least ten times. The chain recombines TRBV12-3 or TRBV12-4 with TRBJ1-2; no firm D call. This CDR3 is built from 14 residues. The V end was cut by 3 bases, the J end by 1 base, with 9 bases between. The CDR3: CASSFLQDNYGYTF. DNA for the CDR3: TGTGCCAGCAGTTTTCTCCAGGATAACTATGGCTACACCTTC.

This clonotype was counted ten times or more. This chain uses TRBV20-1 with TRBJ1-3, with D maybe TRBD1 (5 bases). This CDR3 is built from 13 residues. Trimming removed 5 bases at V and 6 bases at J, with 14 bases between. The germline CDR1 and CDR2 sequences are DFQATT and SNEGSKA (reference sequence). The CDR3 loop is CSAVSQGENTIYF. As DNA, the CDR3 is TGCAGTGCTGTCAGCCAGGGTGAAAACACCATATATTTT.